The 27 T cell receptor beta chains below were found in one sample sequenced in a study of blood T cell repertoires in COVID-19. Only in-frame clones appear in the TCRdb table, and some are missing; sequencing was by immunoSEQ multiplex PCR. This table has a few hundred thousand clones, about 91% appearing once. Input material: peripheral blood. The receptors stem from a woman aged 25 to 39 with COVID-19, enrolled during active disease.

This chain links TRBV3-1 (or the pseudogene TRBV3-2) with TRBJ1-6, with a possible D match to TRBD1 (5 bases). The V end lost 0 bases, the J end lost 1 base, and 10 bases lay between the germline ends. The CDR3 is 17 residues long. From germline, CDR1 is LGHDT and CDR2 YNNKEL (reference sequence). This CDR3 reads CASSQDLKGSYNSPLHF. The CDR3 coding sequence is TGTGCCAGCAGCCAAGATTTAAAGGGGTCCTATAATTCACCCCTCCACTTT.

This clone came up many times. The chain joins TRBV7-9 to TRBJ1-5; TRBD1 matches at 7 bases. The CDR3 sequence is 15 residues long. Trimming took 5 bases from V and 3 from J; bases not matched to a gene: 7. In germline, CDR1 is SEHNR, CDR2 FQNEAQ (reference sequence). CDR3 sequence (DNA): TGTGCCAGCAGCCCGGGACAGATTTCCAATCAGCCCCAGCATTTT. Protein: CASSPGQISNQPQHF.

With regard to this clone: One end of the junction varies from germline; a read error may be responsible. The J gene is TRBJ1-3, the V gene TRBV7-7; D uncertain. The length of the CDR3 is 15 residues. Per the germline V gene, CDR1 is SSHAT and CDR2 is FNYEAQ (reference sequence). In DNA form, the CDR3 reads TGTGCTAGCAGCTTAGATTCCGGGGCTGGAAACACCATATATTTT. Translation gives CASSLDSGAGNTIYF.

In regard to this clone: The same CDR3 is also encoded by other DNA sequences in this sample. The genes are TRBV28 and TRBJ1-2; 9 positions match TRBD1. The germline V gene encodes CDR1 MDHEN and CDR2 SYDVKM. The CDR3 consists of 15 residues. The J segment lost 2 bases and the V segment lost 3 bases, leaving 4 bases of the junction unmatched. In DNA, the CDR3 is TGTGCCAGCAGTTTCCCGGGACAGGGAAACTATGGCTACACCTTC. Residues: CASSFPGQGNYGYTF.

Comment on this clone: The sample carries other DNA sequences with the same CDR3. J is TRBJ2-1 and V is TRBV9; D is possibly TRBD2 (5 bases). Trimming removed 2 bases at V and 0 bases at J, with 6 bases between. The CDR3 has 14 amino acids. Per germline, CDR1 SGDLS and CDR2 YYNGEE. CDR3 coding DNA: TGTGCCAGCAGCGTCCGGGGCTCCTACAATGAGCAGTTCTTC. This sequence encodes CASSVRGSYNEQFF. The complete variable domain, with remaining parts taken from reference TRBV9 and TRBJ2-1, reads DSGVTQTPKHLITATGQRVTLRCSPRSGDLSVYWYQQSLDQGLQFLIQYYNGEERAKGNILERFSAQQFPDLHSELNLSSLELGDSALYFCASSVRGSYNEQFFGPGTRLTVL.

This clone has just a few counts. The chain recombines TRBV15 with TRBJ2-3, with TRBD2 matching over 9 bases. The CDR3 length is 16 residues. Germline CDR1 is LNHNV and CDR2 is YYDKDF (reference sequence). Trimming cost V 2 bases and J 2 bases; bases outside gene matches: 5. CDR3 in DNA: TGTGCCACCAGCAGACAAGGCGGGGGGGACACAGATACGCAGTATTTT. Amino acids: CATSRQGGGDTDTQYF.

The chain uses TRBV27 and TRBJ2-2; 7 bases agree with TRBD2. In germline, CDR1 is MNHEY, CDR2 SMNVEV (reference sequence). CDR3 length: 12 amino acids. J gave up 5 bases and V 8 bases, and 2 bases lay outside the gene matches. This CDR3 reads CASWGGTGELFF. DNA of the CDR3: TGTGCCAGCTGGGGGGGTACCGGGGAGCTGTTTTTT.

This chain links TRBV11-2 with TRBJ1-5, with a weak D call TRBD1 (5 bases). Germline CDR1 is SGHAT and CDR2 is FQNNGV. The CDR3 is 16 residues long. Trimming stripped 4 bases from V and 0 bases from J, with 13 bases between. This chain's CDR3 is CASSSLSGHSNQPQHF. The DNA for the CDR3 is TGTGCCAGCAGCTCGCTCTCCGGACATAGCAATCAGCCCCAGCATTTT.

This rearrangement joins TRBV7-2 to TRBJ2-5; D might be TRBD1 (5 bases). This CDR3 has 12 amino acids. Looked up from germline, CDR1 is SGHTA and CDR2 is FQGNSA. The ends were cut back, 5 bases at V and 9 bases at J, with 13 bases in the middle. CDR3 in amino acids: CASSLSDSPQYF. As DNA, the CDR3 is TGTGCCAGCAGCCTATCAGACAGTCCCCAGTACTTC.

The chain joins TRBV3-1 (or the pseudogene TRBV3-2) to TRBJ2-5; 8 bases fit TRBD2. V dropped 1 base and J dropped 0; count of bases not matched to a gene: 4. Germline V gives CDR1 LGHDT, CDR2 YNNKEL (reference sequence). The CDR3 runs 16 residues. CDR3 in amino acids: CASSQGLAQYQETQYF. CDR3 DNA sequence: TGTGCCAGCAGCCAAGGACTAGCGCAGTACCAAGAGACCCAGTACTTC.

V is TRBV11-2 and J is TRBJ2-7; 14 nucleotides line up with TRBD2. CDR1 and CDR2 from the germline V gene are SGHAT and FQNNGV. This CDR3 spans 15 amino acids. V shed 5 bases and J 4 bases; nucleotides not matched to a gene: 4. In DNA form, the CDR3 reads TGTGCCAGCAGCCCAGGACTAGCGGGGGGTTACGAGCAGTACGTC. This sequence encodes CASSPGLAGGYEQYV.

This clone has only one observation. The chain combines TRBV19 with TRBJ1-1, with 9 bases identical to TRBD1. Unmatched junction bases numbered 14, after V lost 2 bases and J lost 4 bases. The CDR3 has 18 amino acids. Germline lookup yields CDR1 LNHDA and CDR2 SQIVND (reference sequence). The CDR3 here is CASSIRGQGAIQGTEAFF. CDR3 nucleotide sequence: TGTGCCAGTAGTATAAGGGGACAGGGAGCCATCCAAGGCACTGAAGCTTTCTTT.

The V and J genes are TRBV27 and TRBJ2-3; D unclear. V lost 6 bases to trimming and J lost 1 base, with 11 bases between them. CDR1 MNHEY and CDR2 SMNVEV come from the germline V gene (reference sequence). This CDR3 is 14 amino acids long. The CDR3 is CASRSLSGTDTQYF. CDR3 sequence (DNA): TGTGCCAGCAGATCGCTTTCAGGCACAGATACGCAGTATTTT.

V gene TRBV7-9 combines with J gene TRBJ2-7; TRBD1 agrees at 9 bases. The junction had 5 bases not matched to a gene; V was cut back by 5 bases and J by 3 bases. Germline lookup yields CDR1 SEHNR and CDR2 FQNEAQ (reference sequence). CDR3 length equals 14 residues. CDR3 region: CASSLPTGGYEQYF. DNA of the CDR3: TGTGCCAGCAGCCTACCGACAGGGGGCTACGAGCAGTACTTC.

V gene TRBV7-9 combines with J gene TRBJ2-7; 9 bases agree with TRBD1. Germline V CDR1 and CDR2: SEHNR, FQNEAQ (reference sequence). V lost 4 bases and J lost 3; bases outside the gene matches: 13. The length of the CDR3 is 17 residues. The CDR3 here is CASSSQEGQGFFYEQYF. As DNA, the CDR3 is TGTGCCAGCAGCTCTCAGGAGGGACAGGGCTTTTTCTACGAGCAGTACTTC. Full variable domain (rest looked up from reference TRBV7-9 and TRBJ2-7): DTGVSQNPRHKITKRGQNVTFRCDPISEHNRLYWYRQTLGQGPEFLTYFQNEAQLEKSRLLSDRFSAERPKGSFSTLEIQRTEQGDSAMYLCASSSQEGQGFFYEQYFGPGTRLTVT.

This chain connects TRBV6-5 to TRBJ2-1, with unresolved D. V lost 0 bases and J lost 8, with 5 bases in between. The V gene's germline CDR1 is MNHEY and CDR2 SVGAGI. This CDR3 is built from 12 residues. CDR3 region: CASSYSLDEQFF. The CDR3 region has the DNA TGTGCCAGCAGTTACTCTCTCGATGAGCAGTTCTTC.

This chain connects TRBV15 to TRBJ1-2; a weak D match, TRBD1 (5 bases). V lost 0 bases, J lost 3 bases, and 17 bases lay in between. The CDR3 contains 17 residues. The germline CDR1 and CDR2 sequences are LNHNV and YYDKDF (reference sequence). Here the CDR3 reads CATSRDEVSGEYYGYTF. The CDR3 DNA reads TGTGCCACCAGCAGAGATGAGGTTTCGGGGGAATACTATGGCTACACCTTC.

This clone was counted once. This chain links TRBV10-3 with TRBJ2-5; 7 bases align to TRBD1. Germline V CDR1 and CDR2: ENHRY, SYGVKD. With 0 bases clipped from V and 6 bases from J, the junction kept 7 bases outside the gene matches. The CDR3 is 15 residues long. This chain's CDR3 is CAISESTDRAKTQYF. The CDR3 nucleotides read TGTGCCATCAGTGAGTCAACCGACAGGGCAAAGACCCAGTACTTC.

This clone was seen a single time. The chain recombines TRBV6-5 with TRBJ1-2; 7 bases map to TRBD1. With 7 bases clipped from V and 6 bases from J, the junction kept 8 bases outside the gene matches. The CDR3 contains 13 residues. Germline V gene lookup returns CDR1 MNHEY and CDR2 SVGAGI. CDR3 sequence (DNA): TGTGCCAGCAAGCCGACAGGGTCCAATGGCTACACCTTC. Protein: CASKPTGSNGYTF.

CDR3 loop: CASSGVRSGITYNEQFF. CDR3 DNA sequence: TGTGCCAGCAGCGGGGTGAGAAGCGGGATTACCTACAATGAGCAGTTCTTC. The V call is TRBV9, the J call TRBJ2-1; 7 bases fit TRBD2. The germline CDR1 and CDR2 sequences are SGDLS and YYNGEE. The CDR3 has 17 amino acids. V was pared by 3 bases and J by 2 bases, with 11 bases of the junction left unmatched.

The chain employs TRBV19 and TRBJ2-1; D gene unclear. V lost 1 base and J 10 bases, leaving 17 bases between the germline ends. CDR3 size: 15 residues. The V gene's germline CDR1 is LNHDA and CDR2 SQIVND (reference sequence). The CDR3 region is CASSIASRGSREQFF. The CDR3 DNA reads TGTGCCAGTAGTATAGCCTCCCGAGGTTCACGGGAGCAGTTCTTC.

The chain recombines TRBV5-1 with TRBJ1-1, with TRBD1 matching over 9 bases. Germline-derived CDR1 and CDR2 are SGHRS and YFSETQ. The CDR3 length is 13 residues. V trimming: 5 bases; J trimming: 4 bases; junction bases outside the gene matches: 3. The CDR3 loop is CASSRTGVTEAFF. The CDR3 DNA reads TGCGCCAGCAGTAGGACAGGGGTCACTGAAGCTTTCTTT. Drawing the rest from reference TRBV5-1 and TRBJ1-1, the complete variable domain is KAGVTQTPRYLIKTRGQQVTLSCSPISGHRSVSWYQQTPGQGLQFLFEYFSETQRNKGNFPGRFSGRQFSNSRSEMNVSTLELGDSALYLCASSRTGVTEAFFGQGTRLTVV.

This clone has more than one count but fewer than ten. The chain recombines TRBV18 with TRBJ2-1; no firm D call. There are 12 residues in the CDR3. Germline CDR1 reads KGHSH; CDR2 reads LQKENI. Trimming removed 6 bases from V and 9 bases from J, with 12 bases in between. The CDR3 here is CASSRVIAEQFF. The CDR3 coding sequence is TGTGCCAGCTCCCGAGTCATAGCTGAGCAGTTCTTC.

CDR3 sequence reads: CASSFNRGQPQHF. The CDR3 nucleotides read TGTGCCAGCAGTTTCAACAGGGGTCAGCCCCAGCATTTT. The chain has TRBV6-5 and TRBJ1-5, with TRBD1 matching over 7 bases. The germline V gene has CDR1 MNHEY and CDR2 SVGAGI. The V segment lost 4 bases and the J segment 6 bases; nucleotides outside the gene matches: 3. The CDR3 runs to 13 residues.

V and J are TRBV6-8 and TRBJ1-5, with TRBD1 as a possible D gene (5 bases). CDR1 and CDR2 from the germline V gene are MNHGY and SAAAGT. V gave up 3 bases and J gave up 3 bases, with 33 bases separating them. The CDR3 has 22 residues. CDR3 nucleotide sequence: TGTGCCAGCAGTTATGTTGAATCATGCTACGGGCAGGGCGAATCCCCCAATCAGCCCCAGCATTTT. Protein product: CASSYVESCYGQGESPNQPQHF.

The chain has TRBV2 and TRBJ2-1, with a tentative D call TRBD2 (5 bases). Between the trimmed V and J ends, which lost 8 bases and 3 bases, there was a span of 14 bases. Per the germline V gene, CDR1 is SNHLY and CDR2 is FYNNEI. CDR3 length: 14 amino acids. In DNA, the CDR3 is TGTGCCAGCCTGCGGGTCTTGGGCTACAATGAGCAGTTCTTC. Its translation: CASLRVLGYNEQFF.

The V gene is TRBV7-2, the J gene TRBJ2-7; D may be TRBD1 (6 bases). The V and J ends lost 7 bases and 0 bases respectively, with 13 bases between them. The CDR3 totals 14 residues. CDR1 is SGHTA and CDR2 is FQGNSA in the germline V gene. The CDR3 reads CASTGTLSSYEQYF. Here the CDR3 DNA reads TGTGCCAGCACCGGGACACTGAGCTCCTACGAGCAGTACTTC.